This TCR beta chain was identified during a study of CD8 T cells in ankylosing spondylitis. The study's findings and limits: Clones that were linked to disease were CD8+ and were relatively rare in peripheral blood. Typical of ankylosing spondylitis blood, it appeared, was a TCR beta motif of eight highly homologous variants. Both synovial fluid and blood in reactive arthritis had previously been reported to carry some motif variants. From matched ankylosing spondylitis synovial fluid, disease-linked clones were reportedly recovered at significantly enriched levels.

Notes on this clonotype: Its antigen is not known.

Library preparation for TCR beta used quantitative 5'-RACE with molecular barcodes. TCRdb itself ran the 5' RACE reads through MiXCR, one entry per CDR3 protein. This table holds hundreds of thousands of distinct CDR3 sequences, roughly 12% found once. Germline lookup yields CDR1 SGHDN and CDR2 FVKESK. CDR3 size: 13 residues. The junction had 1 base not matched to a gene; V was cut back by 4 bases and J by 4 bases. J is TRBJ1-5 and V is TRBV14; 7 bases match TRBD1. The TCR was taken from a male donor with ankylosing spondylitis. What was sequenced was blood, either unsorted or a sorted T cell fraction (not recorded which). CDR3 sequence: CASSRGQNQPQHF. The CDR3, as DNA: TGTGCCAGCAGCCGGGGACAGAATCAGCCCCAGCATTTT. Using reference TRBV14 and TRBJ1-5 for the parts outside the CDR3, the full variable domain is EAGVTQFPSHSVIEKGQTVTLRCDPISGHDNLYWYRRVMGKEIKFLLHFVKESKQDESGMPNNRFLAERTGGTYSTLKVQPAELEDSGVYFCASSRGQNQPQHFGDGTRLSIL.